This TCR beta chain was recovered during a study of blood T cell repertoires in COVID-19. Which cohort a participant joined came from the clinical history participants gave. Here immunoSEQ multiplex PCR was the method, and the copy in TCRdb shows in-frame clones only, minus some. Here the sample spans around 230,000 clones, just over 85% being singletons. This CDR3 comprises 14 residues. V gave up 3 bases and J gave up 1 base; unmatched junction bases: 0. Germline CDR1 and CDR2: LGHNA and YSLEER. This TCR was recovered from a woman between 40 and 50 years old with acute COVID-19. Sequencing was carried out using PBMCs or T cells enriched from blood (not recorded which). The chain links TRBV4-3 to TRBJ2-3; TRBD1 matches 8 bases. The CDR3 region has the DNA TGCGCCAGCAGCCAGGACAGGGGCACAGATACGCAGTATTTT. Translation gives CASSQDRGTDTQYF.